This TCR beta chain was retrieved from a study of Graves' ophthalmopathy and Graves' hyperthyroidism. Looking at the study overall: Ahead of any treatment, peripheral blood was obtained at the initial diagnosis.

The CDR3 covers 13 residues. V was pared by 6 bases and J by 5 bases, with 13 bases between. Whole-study findings and limits: The model flagged ophthalmopathy progression at around 70% sensitivity and 72.22% specificity. Blood also contained most of the expanded thyroid clonotypes above 0.001 frequency.

As the template, RNA transcripts were used to amplify TCR beta CDR3 regions. The authors performed first-round RT-PCR with HTBI primers and then a second-round multiplex PCR. TCRdb reanalysed the multiplex PCR reads using MiXCR and keeps one entry per CDR3 protein. Among approximately 460,000 distinct CDR3 sequences listed, approximately 15% were seen once. This clonotype appeared once. The target antigen is unknown. This rearrangement joins TRBV12-3 or TRBV12-4 to TRBJ1-2; unclear D gene. This TCR was sampled from a woman between 25 and 40 years old with Graves' ophthalmopathy. Input material: blood. The CDR3 DNA follows: TGTGCCAGCAGCTCCGTCAGATCGTATGGCTACACCTTC. It specifies CASSSVRSYGYTF.